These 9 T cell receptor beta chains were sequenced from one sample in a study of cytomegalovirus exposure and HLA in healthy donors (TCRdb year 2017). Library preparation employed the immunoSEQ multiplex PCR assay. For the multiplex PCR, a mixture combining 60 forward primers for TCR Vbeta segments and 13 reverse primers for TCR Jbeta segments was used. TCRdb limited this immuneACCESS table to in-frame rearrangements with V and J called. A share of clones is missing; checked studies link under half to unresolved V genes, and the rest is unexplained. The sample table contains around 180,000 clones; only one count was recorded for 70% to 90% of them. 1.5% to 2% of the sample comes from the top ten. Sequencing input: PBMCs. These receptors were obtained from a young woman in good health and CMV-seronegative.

CDR3 nucleotide sequence: TGTGCCTGGAGTAAGCTACTCTCCTACGAGCAGTACTTC. Translating it yields CAWSKLLSYEQYF. V is TRBV30 and J is TRBJ2-7, with D unclear. The CDR3 is made up of 13 amino acids. Trimming pared 2 bases from V and 0 bases from J, leaving 8 bases between. Looked up from germline, CDR1 is GTSNPN and CDR2 is SVGIG (reference sequence).

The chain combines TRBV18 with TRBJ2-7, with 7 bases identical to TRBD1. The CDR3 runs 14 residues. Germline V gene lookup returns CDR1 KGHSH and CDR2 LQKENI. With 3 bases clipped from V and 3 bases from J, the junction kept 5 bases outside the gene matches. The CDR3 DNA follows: TGTGCCAGCTCACCCAGGGGACAGAACTACGAGCAGTACTTC. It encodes CASSPRGQNYEQYF.

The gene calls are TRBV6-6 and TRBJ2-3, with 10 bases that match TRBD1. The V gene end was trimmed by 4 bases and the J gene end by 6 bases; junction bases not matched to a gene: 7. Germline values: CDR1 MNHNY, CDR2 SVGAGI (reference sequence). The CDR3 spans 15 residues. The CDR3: CASSSPGQGTDTQYF. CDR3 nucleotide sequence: TGTGCCAGCAGTTCACCGGGACAGGGGACGGATACGCAGTATTTT.

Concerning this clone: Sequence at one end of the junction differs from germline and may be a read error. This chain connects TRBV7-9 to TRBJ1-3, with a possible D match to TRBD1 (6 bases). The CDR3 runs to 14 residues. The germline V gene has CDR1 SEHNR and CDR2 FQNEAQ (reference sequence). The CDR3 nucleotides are TGTTCCAGCAGCTCCCGGACAGCTGGAAACACCATATATTTT. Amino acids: CSSSSRTAGNTIYF.

CDR3 in DNA: TGTGCCAGCAGCTTAGACGGGGGACTTGGGGATGAGCAGTTCTTC. Its translation is CASSLDGGLGDEQFF. V gene TRBV11-3 combines with J gene TRBJ2-1; D is possibly TRBD2 (6 bases). From germline, CDR1 is SGHNT and CDR2 YENEEA. V lost 0 bases and J 8 bases, leaving 14 bases between the germline ends. This CDR3 is built from 15 residues.

The CDR3 DNA reads TGTGCCAGCAGCCAAGTGGTGCGGCAATCCTCCTACGAGCAGTACTTC. Protein product: CASSQVVRQSSYEQYF. V gene TRBV4-2 combines with J gene TRBJ2-7; unclear D gene. The CDR3 extends over 16 amino acids. Deletions cut 1 base from V and 0 bases from J, with 13 bases between. Germline V gene lookup returns CDR1 LGHNA and CDR2 YNFKEQ.

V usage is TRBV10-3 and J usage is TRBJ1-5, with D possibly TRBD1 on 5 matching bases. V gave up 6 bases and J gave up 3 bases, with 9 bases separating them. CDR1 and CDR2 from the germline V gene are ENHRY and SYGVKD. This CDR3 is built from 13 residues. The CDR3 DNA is TGTGCCATCAGCGGGGACTTCAATCAGCCCCAGCATTTT. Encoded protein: CAISGDFNQPQHF.

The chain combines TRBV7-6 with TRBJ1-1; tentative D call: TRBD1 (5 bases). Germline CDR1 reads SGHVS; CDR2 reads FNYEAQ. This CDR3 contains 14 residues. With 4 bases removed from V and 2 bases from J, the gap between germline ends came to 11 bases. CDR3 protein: CASSSGHANTEAFF. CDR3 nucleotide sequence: TGTGCCAGCAGCTCTGGACATGCCAACACTGAAGCTTTCTTT.

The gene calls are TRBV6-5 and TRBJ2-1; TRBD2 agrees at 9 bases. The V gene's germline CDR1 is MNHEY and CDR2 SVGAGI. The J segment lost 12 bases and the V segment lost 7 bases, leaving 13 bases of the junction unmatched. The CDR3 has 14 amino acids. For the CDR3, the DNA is TGTGCCAGCACCGATCCGGGGCTAGCGGGACCGCAGTTCTTC. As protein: CASTDPGLAGPQFF.